This TCR beta chain is drawn from a study of T cells expressing NK-cell markers. Study at large: Seven donors tested HCMV-seropositive and one tested seronegative among the eight sequenced.

TCRdb reanalyzed the 5' RACE reads, giving one entry per CDR3 protein sequence and no DNA. This sample's table has 150,000 or so distinct CDR3 sequences. The study, taken as a whole, reports: HCMV specificity of expanded NKG2C+ T cell clones remained unclear. In a few donors, dominant clonotypes made up 28.3-60.1% of CD3+CD56-NKG2C+ cells. Of CD8+ T cells, 1.0-7.0% belonged to dominant NKG2C+ clonotypes in roughly six donors.

Points on this clonotype: The antigen is unknown.

Germline CDR1 is MGHRA and CDR2 is YSYEKL. CDR3 length: 13 amino acids. This TCR was sampled from a woman in her forties or fifties in good health. Material for sequencing was blood T cells: a sorted CD56 or NKG2C T cell subset, CD4+ or CD8+ T cells, or bulk PBMC T cells (not recorded which). The chain uses TRBV4-1 and TRBJ2-1; TCRdb's assignment of TRBD1 cannot be checked, as there is no DNA. CDR3 protein: CASSHGQNNEQFF.